What follows are 14 T cell receptor beta chains derived from one specimen sequenced in a study of molecular identifiers for immune sequencing clone quantification. MiXCR was run by TCRdb on the PCR reads, yielding one entry per CDR3 protein. The sample records just over 95,000 distinct CDR3 sequences, 24% being singletons. What was sequenced was naive CD8+ T cells from blood, with Jurkat cell RNA spiked in. Subset specified: FACS-sorted CD8+CD4-CCR7+CD45RA+ naive T cells. The receptors originated from a human donor in good health. Some libraries in this study had Jurkat cell RNA spiked in.

The V gene is TRBV12-3 or TRBV12-4, the J gene TRBJ2-3; D unresolved. V was pared by 6 bases and J by 2 bases, with 18 bases between. This CDR3 is built from 16 residues. CDR3 sequence reads: CASRPPTLPPTDTQYF. DNA for the CDR3: TGTGCCAGCAGGCCGCCGACCCTGCCCCCCACAGATACGCAGTATTTT.

Concerning this clonotype: A much larger clone differs by one base, so this may be a read error. The chain recombines TRBV6-5 with TRBJ2-7; D possibly uses TRBD1 or TRBD2 (6 bases each). The CDR3 is made up of 14 amino acids. In germline, CDR1 is MNHEY, CDR2 SVGAGI. Trimming stripped 10 bases from V and 5 bases from J, with 21 bases between. In DNA, the CDR3 is TGTGCCACCCTCCGGTGGAGGGGGGACAACGAGCAGTACTTC. Its translation is CATLRWRGDNEQYF.

The V gene is TRBV12-3 or TRBV12-4, the J gene TRBJ1-2; D is ambiguous. This CDR3 contains 12 residues. V lost 5 bases and J 6 bases, leaving 10 bases between the germline ends. CDR3: CASSGQINGYTF. In DNA form, the CDR3 reads TGTGCCAGCAGTGGGCAGATCAATGGCTACACCTTC.

In this sample, this clonotype turned up many times. V gene TRBV6-2 or TRBV6-3 combines with J gene TRBJ2-4, with 9 bases fitting TRBD1. With V trimmed by 4 bases and J by 7 bases, 2 bases remained unmatched. CDR3 size: 13 residues. CDR1 and CDR2 from the germline V gene are MNHEY and SVGEGT. The CDR3 coding sequence is TGTGCCAGCAGTTGGACAGGGGTCAACATTCAGTACTTC. It is translated as CASSWTGVNIQYF.

The rearrangement joins TRBV19 to TRBJ2-5; D not resolved. The CDR3 loop spans 11 amino acids. The germline gives CDR1 LNHDA, CDR2 SQIVND (reference sequence). The V gene lost 2 bases and the J gene lost 4 bases, with 2 bases spanning the gap. CDR3 amino acids: CASSISETQYF. The DNA for the CDR3 is TGTGCCAGTAGTATATCAGAGACCCAGTACTTC.

The chain uses TRBV27 and TRBJ2-1; the D gene could be TRBD1 or TRBD2 (5 bases each). The length of the CDR3 is 14 residues. Trimming pared 4 bases from V and 5 bases from J, leaving 12 bases between. Germline CDR1 MNHEY, CDR2 SMNVEV (reference sequence). The CDR3 nucleotides read TGTGCCAGCAGTTCCCCGGGGCCCAACAATGAGCAGTTCTTC. This sequence encodes CASSSPGPNNEQFF.

Turning to this clonotype: This may be a read error: a much more frequent sequence differs by one nucleotide. The conserved phenylalanine or tryptophan is not found at the CDR3 terminus, so this likely reflects a read error. The CDR3: CASSLGFGDRDTEAFL. The CDR3 coding sequence is TGTGCCAGCAGCTTAGGATTCGGGGACAGGGACACTGAAGCTTTCCTT. The chain employs TRBV7-9 and TRBJ1-1; 9 bases align to TRBD1. Germline V gene sequence: CDR1 SEHNR, CDR2 FQNEAQ (reference sequence). This CDR3 comprises 16 residues. Trimming at V came to 1 base and at J to 3 bases, leaving 6 bases not matched to a gene.

The sample holds many counts of this clonotype. The chain joins TRBV4-3 to TRBJ2-7; a weak D match, TRBD1 (6 bases). V was shortened by 4 bases and J by 0 bases, with 16 bases between the two germline ends. CDR1 and CDR2 (germline): LGHNA, YSLEER. This CDR3 region has 16 residues. The CDR3 sequence is CASSRGLQGSSYEQYF. CDR3 coding DNA: TGCGCCAGCAGCCGTGGACTCCAGGGGTCCTCCTACGAGCAGTACTTC.

This clonotype came up many times. V gene TRBV9 combines with J gene TRBJ1-1, with D perhaps TRBD1 (5 bases). CDR1 is SGDLS and CDR2 is YYNGEE in the germline V gene. The V end was cut by 0 bases, the J end by 0 bases, with 18 bases between. The CDR3 spans 18 residues. CDR3 residues: CASSVADDRTYLNTEAFF. The CDR3 DNA is TGTGCCAGCAGCGTAGCTGACGACAGAACTTACCTGAACACTGAAGCTTTCTTT. Combining the CDR3 with reference TRBV9 and TRBJ1-1 gives the whole variable domain DSGVTQTPKHLITATGQRVTLRCSPRSGDLSVYWYQQSLDQGLQFLIQYYNGEERAKGNILERFSAQQFPDLHSELNLSSLELGDSALYFCASSVADDRTYLNTEAFFGQGTRLTVV.

This clonotype showed up many times. V usage is TRBV27 and J usage is TRBJ2-7; a possible D gene is TRBD1 (5 bases). The CDR3 has 15 residues. Trimming stripped 2 bases from V and 2 bases from J, with 13 bases between. CDR1 and CDR2 (germline): MNHEY, SMNVEV (reference sequence). The CDR3 nucleotides read TGTGCCAGCAGTTTAACCCGGACACCGACCTACGAGCAGTACTTC. This codes for CASSLTRTPTYEQYF.

The chain is built from TRBV29-1 and TRBJ2-7; D call uncertain. The germline CDR1 and CDR2 sequences are SQVTM and ANQGSEA. The CDR3 runs 13 residues. V shed 2 bases and J shed 1 base, with 9 bases lying between them. The CDR3 nucleotides are TGCAGCGTTGAATCGGCAGCTTCCTACGAGCAGTACTTC. Its protein is CSVESAASYEQYF.

This clonotype was detected many times. The chain has TRBV7-2 and TRBJ2-7; D is unclear. Germline V gives CDR1 SGHTA, CDR2 FQGNSA. Trimming stripped 3 bases from V and 2 bases from J, with 11 bases between. This CDR3 comprises 14 residues. CDR3 sequence: CASSFGTATYEQYF. The DNA of the CDR3 is TGTGCCAGCAGCTTTGGTACAGCCACCTACGAGCAGTACTTC. The full variable domain, completed using reference TRBV7-2 and TRBJ2-7, is GAGVSQSPSNKVTEKGKDVELRCDPISGHTALYWYRQSLGQGLEFLIYFQGNSAPDKSGLPSDRFSAERTGGSVSTLTIQRTQQEDSAVYLCASSFGTATYEQYFGPGTRLTVT.

The V call is TRBV7-9, the J call TRBJ1-2, with a tentative D call TRBD1 (5 bases). V lost 5 bases and J 8 bases, leaving 18 bases between the germline ends. The germline V gene encodes CDR1 SEHNR and CDR2 FQNEAQ (reference sequence). The CDR3 sequence is 14 residues long. The CDR3 nucleotides read TGTGCCAGCAGCCGGGAGGACATGTCGGACGGCTACACCTTC. Translating gives CASSREDMSDGYTF.

In its sample, this clonotype was seen many times. V is TRBV7-9 and J is TRBJ2-1; possible D gene TRBD1, 7 bases. Trimming removed 5 bases from V and 5 bases from J, with 13 bases in between. Germline-derived CDR1 and CDR2 are SEHNR and FQNEAQ (reference sequence). The CDR3 totals 14 residues. CDR3 DNA: TGTGCCAGCAGCCACCCAGGGGGGAACAATGAGCAGTTCTTC. Translation gives CASSHPGGNNEQFF.